This T cell receptor (beta chain) was retrieved from a study of T-cell reconstitution after alpha-beta-depleted transplantation in children. This clonotype was observed a few times. Its ends do not fully match the called genes, so a read error is possible. Molecular barcoding with unique molecular identifiers was used for the TCRbeta library. Each CDR3 protein gets one entry after TCRdb re-called the PCR reads with MiXCR. This table has roughly 500,000 distinct CDR3 sequences, approximately 32% appearing once. This CDR3 has 13 residues. The germline gives CDR1 SGHRS, CDR2 YFSETQ. The chain combines TRBV5-1 with TRBJ1-2, with 8 bases matching TRBD1. This clonotype was sampled from a human donor who donated a stem cell graft to a child with aplastic anemia. The input for sequencing was PBMCs from the stem cell graft donor, taken from the stem cell graft. This CDR3 reads CASSLDRVGGYTF. CDR3 nucleotides: TGTGCCAGCAGTTTGGACAGGGTCGGTGGCTACACCTTC.